What follows are 8 T cell receptor beta chains derived from one specimen sequenced in a study of shared clonotypes between healthy human individuals. The repertoire was sequenced with immunoSEQ multiplex PCR; TCRdb's copy has only in-frame clones and lacks some. Among some 2,100,000 clones listed, 90% to 95% were seen once. CD45RO-negative cells were positively selected for CCR7, leaving out terminally differentiated effector memory CD45RA+ cells. Material: naive CD8+ T cells from PBMCs. These receptors were taken from a man younger than 35 in good health. Some clones in this sample may be carry-over from other donors' samples.

This chain connects TRBV4-1 to TRBJ2-1; 8 nucleotides line up with TRBD1. The CDR3 totals 17 residues. Trimming took 4 bases from V and 2 from J; bases not matched to a gene: 10. The germline V gene has CDR1 MGHRA and CDR2 YSYEKL. The CDR3 reads CASSLIYRGTAYNEQFF. CDR3 sequence (DNA): TGCGCCAGCAGCCTTATCTACAGGGGGACAGCCTACAATGAGCAGTTCTTC.

This clone is a singleton in its sample. V usage is TRBV27 and J usage is TRBJ1-1; D possibly corresponds to TRBD1 (5 bases). Trimming took 5 bases from V and 1 from J, leaving 11 bases between them. The CDR3 loop spans 14 amino acids. Per germline, CDR1 MNHEY and CDR2 SMNVEV (reference sequence). Here the CDR3 DNA reads TGTGCCAGCAGTCTGGGACGGCAGAACACTGAAGCTTTCTTT. Translation: CASSLGRQNTEAFF.

The gene calls are TRBV5-1 and TRBJ2-2; 12 nucleotides line up with TRBD2. With 2 bases clipped from V and 2 bases from J, the junction kept 7 bases outside the gene matches. Germline CDR1 and CDR2: SGHRS and YFSETQ. The CDR3 is made up of 18 amino acids. Written as DNA, the CDR3 is TGCGCCAGCAGCTTTCCTAGCGGGAGGGCCTCTAACACCGGGGAGCTGTTTTTT. Translation gives CASSFPSGRASNTGELFF.

This chain links TRBV5-4 with TRBJ2-1; D is tentatively TRBD1 or TRBD2 (5 bases each). Looked up from germline, CDR1 is SGHNT and CDR2 is YYREEE (reference sequence). Trimming cost V 2 bases and J 2 bases, with 8 bases left between them. The CDR3 loop spans 14 amino acids. CDR3 residues: CASSFVGPYNEQFF. The CDR3 DNA reads as TGTGCCAGCAGCTTTGTGGGACCCTACAATGAGCAGTTCTTC.

This clone came up once. The chain employs TRBV7-2 and TRBJ2-1; D is ambiguous. Germline values: CDR1 SGHTA, CDR2 FQGNSA. The V and J ends lost 4 bases and 6 bases respectively, with 13 bases between them. CDR3 length: 14 residues. The CDR3 coding sequence is TGTGCCAGCAGCTCGTCCGGACCGTTCAATGAGCAGTTCTTC. Its protein is CASSSSGPFNEQFF. Supplemented by reference TRBV7-2 and TRBJ2-1, the full variable domain reads GAGVSQSPSNKVTEKGKDVELRCDPISGHTALYWYRQSLGQGLEFLIYFQGNSAPDKSGLPSDRFSAERTGGSVSTLTIQRTQQEDSAVYLCASSSSGPFNEQFFGPGTRLTVL.

This clone was seen a handful of times. V and J are TRBV7-8 and TRBJ1-1; D is uncertain. Germline V lookup: CDR1 SGHVS, CDR2 FQNEAQ. This CDR3 comprises 12 residues. Trimming left V 7 bases short and J 4 bases short, with 10 bases between. The CDR3 DNA reads TGTGCCAGCACCCCATGGGTCACTGAAGCTTTCTTT. This gives the protein CASTPWVTEAFF.

This chain links TRBV5-4 with TRBJ2-5; tentatively, D is TRBD1 (5 bases). Germline V gene lookup returns CDR1 SGHNT and CDR2 YYREEE (reference sequence). This CDR3 is built from 17 residues. The ends were cut back, 0 bases at V and 3 bases at J, with 18 bases in the middle. The CDR3 is CASSLGVRQGLKETQYF. The CDR3 DNA sequence: TGTGCCAGCAGCTTGGGTGTCAGGCAGGGCTTAAAAGAGACCCAGTACTTC.

This chain's CDR3 is CASSLLPSGLGTEAFF. The CDR3 bases are TGTGCCAGCAGCCTCCTCCCGTCGGGGTTGGGCACTGAAGCTTTCTTT. V and J are TRBV7-9 and TRBJ1-1; D call uncertain. This CDR3 comprises 16 residues. Germline CDR1 is SEHNR and CDR2 is FQNEAQ (reference sequence). V gave up 5 bases and J gave up 4 bases, with 20 bases separating them.